This is a list of T cell receptor beta chains from one sample in a study of cytomegalovirus exposure and HLA in healthy donors. The assay was immunoSEQ multiplex PCR, and TCRdb's table has in-frame clones only and misses some. The table has 110,000 to 150,000 clones, 77% seen once. What was sequenced was PBMCs. Receptors originate from a male donor in good health and CMV-seronegative. Both conserved end residues are part of each CDR3.

>TRBV18|TRBJ2-5
CASSSGTRDVETQYF
>TRBV5-1|TRBJ2-3
CASSLEGHRRFSTDTQYF
>TRBV10-3|TRBJ2-7
CAIRETSGRYEQYF
>TRBV7-3|TRBJ2-1
CASTLRLAGAQGQFF
>TRBV15|.
CATSRGTGNEQYF
>TRBV6-4|TRBJ2-2
CASSDSGTSNTGELFF
>TRBV6-1|TRBJ1-6
CASRNRERTSPLHF
>TRBV6-1|TRBJ2-1
CASRSLSGTQSEQFF
>TRBV5-1|TRBJ2-4
CASSPRDRVIDIQYF
>TRBV7-9|TRBJ2-7
CASSLTPTSSYEQYF
>TRBV5-5|TRBJ2-3
CASSGLTGTNTDTQYF
>TRBV12-5|TRBJ2-3
CASRFIADTQYF
>TRBV19|TRBJ1-2
CASTEGGGPGGYTF
>TRBV6-6|TRBJ2-5
CASSYSRDREYF
>TRBV10-3|TRBJ2-7
CAISEPGGGGPSYEQYF
>TRBV27|TRBJ1-1
CASINRDTEAFF
>TRBV5-1|TRBJ2-5
CASSFGTSWRETQYF
>TRBV12-2|TRBJ1-5
CASRLDPPGGGESSQHF
>TRBV6-5|TRBJ1-1
CASSCNLGGENTEAFF
>TRBV27|TRBJ1-2
CASSLGGLSNYGYTF
>TRBV11-2|TRBJ2-7
CASSRLPDYEQYF
>TRBV14|TRBJ1-6
CASSQDHFGTGFSPLHF
>TRBV5-1|TRBJ2-5
CASSYRGPGKETQYF
>TRBV5-4|TRBJ1-4
CASSLGDTNEKLFF
>TRBV5-1|TRBJ2-7
CASSFSQTSGVSYEQYF
>TRBV6-5|.
CASSYGTGDTYEQYF
>TRBV7-9|TRBJ1-4
CASSHPDRTEKLFF
>TRBV5-1|TRBJ2-7
CASSATGLSYEQYF
>TRBV5-8|TRBJ2-5
CASSSDRGPTETQYF
>TRBV19|TRBJ2-1
CASSIGQGANEQFF
>TRBV5-6|TRBJ2-1
CASSPGPGGSSYNEQFF
>TRBV7-9|TRBJ2-1
CSSSYGGRARFF
>TRBV6-1|TRBJ2-1
CASSEKFGQLNEQFF
>TRBV19|TRBJ1-3
CASKGVDIGHTIYF
>TRBV11-2|TRBJ2-2
CASSPRSLAGTNTGELFF
>TRBV4-2|TRBJ2-4
CASSQGVTSEGIQYF
>TRBV6-1|TRBJ1-5
CASSEAAGYVNQPQHF
>TRBV11-2|TRBJ2-7
CASSLEAIAGMSSYEQYF
>TRBV7-2|TRBJ2-2
CASSLGTRNTGELFF
>TRBV7-8|TRBJ2-6
CASSLPGQGTGANVLTF
>TRBV27|TRBJ2-3
CASSFLAPGRGTQYF
>TRBV19|TRBJ1-6
CASSIVEGYNSPLHF
>TRBV4-1|TRBJ2-7
CASSNSNAQEEQYF
>TRBV5-1|TRBJ1-2
CASSLNAGPGYGYTF
>TRBV19|TRBJ2-7
CASRGGGDYEQYF
>TRBV10-2|TRBJ2-7
CASSEPDAGFSHEQYF
>TRBV25-1|TRBJ1-3
CASGQFSGNTIYF
>TRBV9|TRBJ2-6
CASSVGAGPFSGANGLTF
>TRBV4-1|TRBJ1-5
CASSPGESSNQPQHF
>TRBV2|TRBJ1-2
CATADRGDYGYTF
>TRBV11-3|TRBJ2-1
CASSGRTGYNEQFF
>TRBV19|TRBJ1-1
CASSIWSDTEAFF
>TRBV21-1|TRBJ2-3
CASSKSGGGGTDTQYF
>TRBV6-5|TRBJ1-2
CASSRQNYGYTF
>TRBV4-1|TRBJ2-3
CASSQDRVGVDTQYF
>TRBV19|TRBJ1-2
CASSPPPTSNYGYTF
>TRBV18|TRBJ2-5
CASSRTGSETQYF
>TRBV5-6|TRBJ2-1
CASSSLTGTRHNEQFF